This T cell receptor (beta chain) was obtained from a study of graft-versus-host responses after intestinal transplantation (dated by TCRdb to about 2021). General notes on the study: Recipients received multivisceral, liver-intestinal, or isolated intestinal transplants. All recipients received anti-thymocyte globulin induction followed by maintenance tacrolimus and steroids for around 3 years. Graft-versus-host and host-versus-graft alloreactive T cell clones were tracked in the graft, circulation and bone marrow after intestinal transplantation using bulk TCR-beta CDR3 sequencing. Alloreactive clones were identified by sequencing pre-transplant mixed lymphocyte reaction products and comparing them with unstimulated pre-transplant donor and recipient T cells. The cohort enrolled about 23 intestinal transplant recipients, one of whom was a retransplant, and 3 patients without pretransplant specimens were excluded. Donor T cell macrochimerism was defined as a peak of at least 4% donor T cells among recipient peripheral blood mononuclear cells. Rather than being sequenced by the commercial service, samples from a few later patients were sequenced in-house on an Illumina MiSeq and processed with MiXCR.

Summary of the overall study and its limitations: Early after transplant, peak levels of circulating GvH clones were found to be associated with declines in HvG clones. Conclusions were limited by the relatively low number and heterogeneity of intestinal transplant patients. Patients with donor T cell macrochimerism had high GvH to HvG T cell clonal ratios in their allografts. GvH clones were detected in recipient bone marrow, and some of these GvH clones were observed earlier in ileal mucosa or blood, consistent with an intestinal mucosal origin.

Notes on this clone: Its antigen is currently not known. No much larger clonotype is one base removed from it; base qualities were not supplied.

From the cysteine up to the phenylalanine, the CDR3 has a length of 15 residues. Solely the CDR3 DNA is kept, with 45 bases framed from the first base. CDR1 MGHRA and CDR2 YSYEKL are derived from the germline V gene. V trim: 3 bases; J trim: 6 bases; unmatched bases: 5. The library was generated by the immunoSEQ multiplex PCR assay. For most patients, genomic DNA was isolated with the Qiagen DNeasy Blood and Tissue Kit and shipped frozen to Adaptive Biotechnologies for TCR sequencing. Adaptive Biotechnologies carried out high-throughput TCR-beta CDR3 sequencing of genomic DNA for most patients. Concerning the study's data processing: Adaptive's ImmunoSEQ software was the source of the TCR sequencing data for roughly 19 patients, while three other patients were processed with MiXCR and VDJtools. To correct CD4 versus CD8 sorting errors, any sequence found in both subsets at a frequency ratio below 5:1 was removed. CDR3 nucleotide sequences shared by donor and recipient were removed because the origin of these sequences could not be assigned. To be classed as alloreactive, a clone needed at least 2-fold expansion over unstimulated cells and a minimum CFSE-low frequency of 0.002% (template counts) or 0.001% (read counts). Clones detected in sequenced pre-transplant spleen, lymph node, or MLR CFSE-low populations of the donor or recipient were defined as mappable. The cumulative frequency of alloreactive clones was calculated as a percentage of all sequences, weighted by copy number. As stored in TCRdb, this immuneACCESS dataset retains in-frame rearrangements with V and J assigned. A fraction of the clones does not appear; measured against another copy, unresolved V genes explain less than half of the discrepancy, and the remainder lacks a known reason. V, J and clone size derive from that table, while D and trimming were established from the DNA sequence. This sample gives some 120,000 clones in total; about nine tenths of them show up just once. The biggest ten clones account for around 0.2% of the sample.

This sample's time point label indicates: cells obtained before transplantation from donor or recipient. CD3+CD4+ and CD3+CD8+ populations were FACS-sorted from unstimulated pre-transplant donor and recipient cells taken from spleen or lymph nodes. The clonotype comes from a human donor who received an intestinal transplant. The starting material was unstimulated CD4+ T cells sorted from spleen or lymph node cells, obtained before intestinal transplant. The V and J genes are TRBV4-1 and TRBJ1-6; TRBD1 agrees with 7 junctional bases. CDR3 protein: CASSHKGGGNSPLHF. In nucleotides, the sequence is TGCGCCAGCAGCCACAAAGGGGGCGGTAATTCACCCCTCCACTTT.